These 30 T cell receptor beta chains were all obtained from the same sample, sequenced in a study of control samples from healthy donors and cancer patients. Profiled with immunoSEQ multiplex PCR; TCRdb holds only in-frame clones, not every one. The sample has about 92,000 clones; around 80% are singletons. Specimen: blood. These receptors all come from a woman aged 60-70 years in good health.

In this sample, this clone turned up a few times. This chain joins TRBV6-7 and TRBJ2-2; D gene ambiguous. TRBV6-7 belongs to the ORF category, with a function that is uncertain. V was cut by 0 bases and J by 7 bases, with 12 bases left in between. The CDR3 runs 15 residues. The CDR3 protein is CASSYSIPPDGELFF. The DNA for the CDR3 is TGTGCCAGCAGTTACTCGATTCCGCCGGACGGGGAGCTGTTTTTT.

The chain recombines TRBV6-1 with TRBJ1-3; D is unclear. Germline V gives CDR1 MNHNS, CDR2 SASEGT. The CDR3 sequence is 15 residues long. Trimming removed 2 bases at V and 0 bases at J, with 8 bases between. DNA of the CDR3: TGTGCCAGCAGTGAATTGCAGTTCTCTGGAAACACCATATATTTT. The encoded protein is CASSELQFSGNTIYF.

The genes are TRBV5-6 and TRBJ1-2; D gene unclear. Trimming took 4 bases from V and 5 from J, leaving 15 bases between them. Germline values: CDR1 SGHDT, CDR2 YYEEEE. The CDR3 is 14 amino acids. The CDR3 sequence: CASSTRPTQYGYTF. The CDR3 nucleotides are TGTGCCAGCAGCACCCGGCCCACCCAGTATGGCTACACCTTC. The variable domain in full, with the rest retrieved from reference TRBV5-6 and TRBJ1-2, is DAGVTQSPTHLIKTRGQQVTLRCSPKSGHDTVSWYQQALGQGPQFIFQYYEEEERQRGNFPDRFSGHQFPNYSSELNVNALLLGDSALYLCASSTRPTQYGYTFGSGTRLTVV.

This chain links TRBV12-5 with TRBJ1-5; D is possibly TRBD1 (5 bases). V lost 6 bases to trimming and J lost 9 bases, with 18 bases between them. The CDR3 totals 14 residues. Germline CDR1 LGHNT, CDR2 FRNRAP. DNA for the CDR3: TGTGCTAGTGGCCCCTCGAGAGGAAGGGGGCCCCAGCATTTT. Amino acids: CASGPSRGRGPQHF. Full variable domain (rest looked up from reference TRBV12-5 and TRBJ1-5): DARVTQTPRHKVTEMGQEVTMRCQPILGHNTVFWYRQTMMQGLELLAYFRNRAPLDDSGMPKDRFSAEMPDATLATLKIQPSEPRDSAVYFCASGPSRGRGPQHFGDGTRLSIL.

The chain links TRBV7-2 to TRBJ2-7; D is undetermined. Germline CDR1 and CDR2: SGHTA and FQGNSA. Trimming pared 2 bases from V and 6 bases from J, leaving 8 bases between. The CDR3 has 12 residues. The CDR3 DNA reads as TGTGCCAGCAGCTTATCCACGATCGAGCAGTACTTC. Amino acids: CASSLSTIEQYF.

The CDR3 coding sequence is TGTGCCAGCAGCCTTAAAAGGGGGGGTACCTGGGAAGCTTTCTTT. Its protein is CASSLKRGGTWEAFF. The chain couples TRBV7-2 to TRBJ1-1; D possibly corresponds to TRBD1 (6 bases). Trimming removed 5 bases at V and 8 bases at J, with 21 bases between. Germline CDR1 is SGHTA and CDR2 is FQGNSA. This CDR3 is built from 15 residues. The variable domain in full, completed from reference TRBV7-2 and TRBJ1-1, reads GAGVSQSPSNKVTEKGKDVELRCDPISGHTALYWYRQSLGQGLEFLIYFQGNSAPDKSGLPSDRFSAERTGGSVSTLTIQRTQQEDSAVYLCASSLKRGGTWEAFFGQGTRLTVV.

A few counts support this clone. The chain uses TRBV5-6 and TRBJ1-2; no reliable D call. The CDR3 is 17 residues long. CDR1 and CDR2 (germline): SGHDT, YYEEEE. V gave up 2 bases and J gave up 8 bases, with 25 bases separating them. The CDR3 DNA follows: TGTGCCAGCAGCTTTTATGGAGGCGGCCCGCAATATCGAGGCTACACCTTC. It is translated as CASSFYGGGPQYRGYTF.

The V and J genes are TRBV6-6 and TRBJ1-4; unclear D gene. The CDR3 is 13 residues long. With 0 bases removed from V and 5 bases from J, the gap between germline ends came to 4 bases. Germline V gene data show CDR1 as MNHNY and CDR2 as SVGAGI (reference sequence). In nucleotides, the CDR3 is TGTGCCAGCAGTTACTCGGGAAATGAAAAACTGTTTTTT. Protein product: CASSYSGNEKLFF.

The CDR3 nucleotides are TGTGCCATCAGTGAGTCAATACAGGAGACCTCCTACAATGAGCAGTTCTTC. Protein sequence: CAISESIQETSYNEQFF. The chain employs TRBV10-3 and TRBJ2-1, with a weak D call TRBD1 (5 bases). The V end was cut by 0 bases, the J end by 0 bases, with 12 bases between. Germline assignment: CDR1 ENHRY and CDR2 SYGVKD. This CDR3 spans 17 amino acids.

This clone occurred a few times. The chain couples TRBV7-9 to TRBJ2-1; TRBD2 matches 10 bases. The CDR3 runs 16 residues. The V gene's germline CDR1 is SEHNR and CDR2 FQNEAQ (reference sequence). The junction had 6 bases not matched to a gene; V was cut back by 5 bases and J by 2 bases. This chain's CDR3 is CASSPRTSGTYNEQFF. The CDR3 region has the DNA TGTGCCAGCAGCCCCCGGACTAGCGGAACCTACAATGAGCAGTTCTTC.

This chain links TRBV15 with TRBJ2-2, with D tentatively TRBD2 (6 bases). CDR1 and CDR2 (germline): LNHNV, YYDKDF (reference sequence). There are 15 residues in the CDR3. Trimming removed 1 base from V and 2 bases from J, with 8 bases in between. The CDR3 loop is CATSRGGVNTGELFF. The CDR3 DNA is TGTGCCACCAGCAGAGGGGGGGTTAACACCGGGGAGCTGTTTTTT.

This chain connects TRBV18 to TRBJ2-1; 15 positions agree with TRBD2. The CDR3 contains 18 residues. CDR1 and CDR2 (germline): KGHSH, LQKENI. The V and J ends lost 0 bases and 0 bases, in that order; junction bases with no gene match: 0. This CDR3 reads CASSPPGLAGGSYNEQFF. Here the CDR3 DNA reads TGTGCCAGCTCACCACCGGGACTAGCGGGGGGCTCCTACAATGAGCAGTTCTTC.

The chain employs TRBV21-1 and TRBJ2-2. TRBV21-1 is an annotated pseudogene. The CDR3 has 13 amino acids. CDR3 residues: CASSGVRSGELFF. For the CDR3, the DNA is TGTGCCAGCAGCGGGGTGAGATCCGGGGAGCTGTTTTTT.

V gene TRBV18 combines with J gene TRBJ2-2; the match to TRBD1 covers 9 bases. CDR1 and CDR2 from the germline V gene are KGHSH and LQKENI. With 4 bases clipped from V and 7 bases from J, the junction kept 1 base outside the gene matches. This CDR3 comprises 13 residues. The CDR3 reads CASSRTGVGELFF. As DNA, the CDR3 is TGTGCCAGCTCACGGACAGGGGTCGGGGAGCTGTTTTTT.

This rearrangement joins TRBV3-1 (or the pseudogene TRBV3-2) to TRBJ1-6, with 7 nucleotides matching TRBD1. The CDR3 extends over 15 amino acids. Germline V lookup: CDR1 LGHDT, CDR2 YNNKEL (reference sequence). J was trimmed by 7 bases and V by 5 bases; bases with no gene match: 8. CDR3: CASSATGRENSPLHF. Here the CDR3 DNA reads TGTGCCAGCAGCGCGACAGGGCGGGAGAATTCACCCCTCCACTTT.

V and J are TRBV25-1 and TRBJ2-5, with TRBD2 matching 12 bases. Germline V gene data show CDR1 as MGHDK and CDR2 as SYGVNS. Losses at the gene ends were 8 bases for V and 5 bases for J; bases not matched to a gene: 9. This CDR3 contains 15 residues. This CDR3 is CASGRLAGVRETQYF. The CDR3, as DNA: TGTGCCAGCGGTCGACTAGCGGGAGTTAGGGAGACCCAGTACTTC.

In this sample, this clone turned up once. The chain combines TRBV5-1 with TRBJ2-1; D uncertain. V lost 1 base, J lost 3 bases, and 11 bases lay in between. CDR3 length: 15 residues. Germline CDR1 and CDR2: SGHRS and YFSETQ. The CDR3 reads CASSLTQERYNEQFF. CDR3 nucleotide sequence: TGCGCCAGCAGCTTGACCCAAGAGCGCTACAATGAGCAGTTCTTC. Complete variable domain (other parts from reference TRBV5-1 and TRBJ2-1): KAGVTQTPRYLIKTRGQQVTLSCSPISGHRSVSWYQQTPGQGLQFLFEYFSETQRNKGNFPGRFSGRQFSNSRSEMNVSTLELGDSALYLCASSLTQERYNEQFFGPGTRLTVL.

Ten or more counts support this clone. The chain joins TRBV12-3 or TRBV12-4 to TRBJ2-1, with D uncertain. This CDR3 has 12 amino acids. Trimming removed 3 bases at V and 8 bases at J, with 8 bases between. In DNA, the CDR3 is TGTGCCAGCAGTTTTATCCTCGATGAGCAGTTCTTC. This gives the protein CASSFILDEQFF.

CDR3 loop: CASSQGLAGTDTQYF. The CDR3, as DNA: TGCGCCAGCAGCCAGGGACTAGCGGGGACAGATACGCAGTATTTT. The rearrangement links TRBV4-3 to TRBJ2-3; 13 bases align to TRBD2. J gave up 3 bases and V 3 bases, and 0 bases lay outside the gene matches. Germline V CDR1 and CDR2: LGHNA, YSLEER. The CDR3 contains 15 residues.

This sequence joins TRBV10-3 and TRBJ2-1; TRBD1 aligns across 8 bases. CDR3 length equals 15 residues. V shed 6 bases, J shed 7 bases, and the junction held 11 bases outside the gene matches. Germline CDR1 reads ENHRY; CDR2 reads SYGVKD. CDR3 amino acids: CAIRLGQGGGNEQFF. The CDR3 nucleotides read TGTGCCATCAGACTCGGACAGGGCGGTGGTAATGAGCAGTTCTTC.

The rearrangement uses TRBV6-5 and TRBJ1-6; D gene unclear. CDR1 MNHEY and CDR2 SVGAGI come from the germline V gene. The CDR3 sequence is 13 residues long. V lost 6 bases to trimming and J lost 7 bases, with 10 bases between them. The CDR3 here is CASSSKGNSPLHF. The CDR3 DNA reads TGTGCCAGCAGCTCAAAAGGGAATTCACCCCTCCACTTT.

This chain connects TRBV28 to TRBJ1-1, with a tentative D call TRBD1 (6 bases). V lost 2 bases to trimming and J lost 2 bases, with 15 bases between them. Per the germline V gene, CDR1 is MDHEN and CDR2 is SYDVKM. This CDR3 comprises 16 residues. CDR3 protein: CASSLLLDSGNTEAFF. CDR3 nucleotides: TGTGCCAGCAGTTTACTTCTGGACAGCGGAAACACTGAAGCTTTCTTT. Full variable domain (rest looked up from reference TRBV28 and TRBJ1-1): DVKVTQSSRYLVKRTGEKVFLECVQDMDHENMFWYRQDPGLGLRLIYFSYDVKMKEKGDIPEGYSVSREKKERFSLILESASTNQTSMYLCASSLLLDSGNTEAFFGQGTRLTVV.

The J gene is TRBJ2-6, the V gene TRBV27; D is unclear. CDR1 and CDR2 from the germline V gene are MNHEY and SMNVEV (reference sequence). With 5 bases removed from V and 1 base from J, the gap between germline ends came to 9 bases. CDR3 length: 15 amino acids. The CDR3 DNA reads as TGTGCCAGCAGTAGTTTGGGGTCTGGGGCCAACGTCCTGACTTTC. Its translation: CASSSLGSGANVLTF.

The rearrangement joins TRBV19 to TRBJ2-1; a possible D gene is TRBD2 (6 bases). Germline-derived CDR1 and CDR2 are LNHDA and SQIVND (reference sequence). The CDR3 spans 15 residues. The V gene lost 3 bases and the J gene lost 4 bases, with 13 bases spanning the gap. The CDR3 sequence: CASSILGGSYNEQFF. DNA for the CDR3: TGTGCCAGTAGTATCCTCGGGGGATCGTACAATGAGCAGTTCTTC. Full variable domain (outside the CDR3, taken from reference TRBV19 and TRBJ2-1): DGGITQSPKYLFRKEGQNVTLSCEQNLNHDAMYWYRQDPGQGLRLIYYSQIVNDFQKGDIAEGYSVSREKKESFPLTVTSAQKNPTAFYLCASSILGGSYNEQFFGPGTRLTVL.

V usage is TRBV6-5 and J usage is TRBJ2-3; D might be TRBD1 (6 bases). Trimming left V 5 bases short and J 2 bases short, with 14 bases between. Germline CDR1 and CDR2: MNHEY and SVGAGI. This CDR3 is built from 15 residues. DNA of the CDR3: TGTGCCAGCAGTACCCCGGACAGAAACACAGATACGCAGTATTTT. This gives the protein CASSTPDRNTDTQYF.

The chain uses TRBV19 and TRBJ1-1, with 12 bases matching TRBD1. The CDR3 has 17 amino acids. After removal of 5 bases from V and 2 bases from J, the junction contained 9 bases not matched to a gene. Germline loops: CDR1 LNHDA, CDR2 SQIVND (reference sequence). The CDR3 loop is CASSPNRDRGRNTEAFF. The CDR3 DNA follows: TGTGCCAGTAGTCCTAACCGGGACAGGGGGCGAAACACTGAAGCTTTCTTT.

The chain recombines TRBV27 with TRBJ2-3; no firm D call. The CDR3 loop spans 15 amino acids. Germline CDR1 reads MNHEY; CDR2 reads SMNVEV (reference sequence). V was shortened by 7 bases and J by 3 bases, with 17 bases between the two germline ends. CDR3 nucleotides: TGTGCCAGCACTACTACCGGGTATAGGACAGATACGCAGTATTTT. Amino acids: CASTTTGYRTDTQYF.

The J gene is TRBJ2-1, the V gene TRBV10-3; 10 bases align to TRBD2. CDR1 ENHRY and CDR2 SYGVKD come from the germline V gene. Trimming cost V 4 bases and J 3 bases; bases outside gene matches: 6. The CDR3 sequence is 16 residues long. The DNA of the CDR3 is TGTGCCATCAGTGTAGGAACTAGCGGGGTCTACAATGAGCAGTTCTTC. This gives the protein CAISVGTSGVYNEQFF.

In its sample, this clone was seen once. For the CDR3, the DNA is TGCAGTGCTAGTCCGACAGGCCCTTCCTACGAGCAGTACTTC. This encodes CSASPTGPSYEQYF. The J gene is TRBJ2-7, the V gene TRBV20-1; perhaps TRBD1 as D (6 bases). The CDR3 sequence is 14 residues long. Trimming shortened V by 3 bases and J by 1 base, and 13 bases separated the two germline ends. Per germline, CDR1 DFQATT and CDR2 SNEGSKA (reference sequence).

V gene TRBV5-5 combines with J gene TRBJ1-5; maybe TRBD1 (6 bases). The CDR3 is made up of 14 amino acids. The germline CDR1 and CDR2 sequences are SGHKS and YYEKEE (reference sequence). V shed 2 bases and J shed 7 bases, with 13 bases lying between them. CDR3 in DNA: TGTGCCAGCAGCTTTATGGGGGCGAGCCAGCCCCAGCATTTT. Translation: CASSFMGASQPQHF.